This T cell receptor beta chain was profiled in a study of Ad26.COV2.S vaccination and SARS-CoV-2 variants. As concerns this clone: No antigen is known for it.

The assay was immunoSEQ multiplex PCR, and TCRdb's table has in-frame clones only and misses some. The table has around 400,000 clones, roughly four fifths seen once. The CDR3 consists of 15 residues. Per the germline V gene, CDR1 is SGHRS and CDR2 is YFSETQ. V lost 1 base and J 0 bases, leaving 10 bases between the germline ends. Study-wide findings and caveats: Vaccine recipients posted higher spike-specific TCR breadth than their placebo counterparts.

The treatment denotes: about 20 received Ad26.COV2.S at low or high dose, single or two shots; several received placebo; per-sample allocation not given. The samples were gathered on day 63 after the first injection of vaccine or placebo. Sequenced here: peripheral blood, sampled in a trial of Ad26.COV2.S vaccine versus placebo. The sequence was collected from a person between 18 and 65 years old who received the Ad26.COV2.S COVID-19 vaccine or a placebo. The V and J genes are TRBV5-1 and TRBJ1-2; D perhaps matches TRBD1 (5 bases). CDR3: CASSLKGHPNYGYTF. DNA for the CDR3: TGCGCCAGCAGCTTGAAAGGACACCCTAACTATGGCTACACCTTC.